This TCR beta chain was identified during a study of T cells after yellow fever vaccination. Across the whole study: It was SMART-Seq v4 Ultra Low Input that prepared the fractions with low cell numbers.

TCRdb re-called the 5' RACE reads through MiXCR, storing one row per CDR3 protein. The repertoire includes approximately 250,000 distinct CDR3 sequences, about 7% of them detected once, and 1% to 1.2% sits in the top ten. A remark on this clonotype: The antigen remains unidentified.

The CDR3 is 14 residues long. Per germline, CDR1 WNHNN and CDR2 SYGVQD (reference sequence). V was clipped by 4 bases and J by 1 base, with 7 bases between them. Study observations and caveats: Detected again after the booster were most primary-vaccination clones, at 95% to 96% CD4 and 80% to 90% CD8. The study noted that FACS-sorted repertoires could contain abundant clonotypes contaminating from the bulk population.

Sequenced here: CD4+ T cells sorted from PBMCs, sampled on the day of the yellow fever booster vaccination. The clonotype was recovered from a man aged 30 to 39 who received the YFV17D yellow fever vaccine. The V gene is TRBV10-1, the J gene TRBJ2-2; maybe TRBD2 (5 bases). CDR3 in DNA: TGCGCCAGCAGTGTACTAGGGAACACCGGGGAGCTGTTTTTT. It translates to CASSVLGNTGELFF.